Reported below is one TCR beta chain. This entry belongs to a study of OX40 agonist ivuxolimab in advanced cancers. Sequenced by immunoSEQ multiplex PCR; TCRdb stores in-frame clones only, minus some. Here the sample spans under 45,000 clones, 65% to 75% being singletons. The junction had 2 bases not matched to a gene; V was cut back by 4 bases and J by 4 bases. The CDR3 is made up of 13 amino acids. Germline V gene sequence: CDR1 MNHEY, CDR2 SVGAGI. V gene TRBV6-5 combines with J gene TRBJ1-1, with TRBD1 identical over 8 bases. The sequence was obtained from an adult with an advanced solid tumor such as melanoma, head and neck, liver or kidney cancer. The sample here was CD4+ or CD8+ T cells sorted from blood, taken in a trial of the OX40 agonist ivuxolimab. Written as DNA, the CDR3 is TGTGCCAGCAGTTCCACAGGGGGCACTGAAGCTTTCTTT. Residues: CASSSTGGTEAFF.